This passage covers 24 T cell receptor beta chains from one sample sequenced in a study of T cell responses to AZD1222 COVID-19 vaccine. Profiling relied on immunoSEQ multiplex PCR, and the TCRdb table lists in-frame clones only, not all of them. The sample shows some 120,000 clones, around 85% of them seen only once. Sequenced material: peripheral blood, taken on day 0 of AZD1222 vaccination. The receptors come from an adult in good health.

The DNA for the CDR3 is TGTGCCAGCTCACCTAACATTCTCGGGACAGGGGAAGGTGAAGCTTTCTTT. Residues: CASSPNILGTGEGEAFF. The J gene is TRBJ1-1, the V gene TRBV18; 10 nucleotides agree with TRBD1. The ends lost 3 bases at V and 7 bases at J; junction bases unmatched: 14. There are 17 residues in the CDR3. CDR1 and CDR2 from the germline V gene are KGHSH and LQKENI.

This chain connects TRBV18 to TRBJ2-1; D is uncertain. CDR1 is KGHSH and CDR2 is LQKENI in the germline V gene. The V end was cut by 6 bases, the J end by 1 base, with 13 bases between. The CDR3 consists of 15 residues. The CDR3 DNA follows: TGTGCCAGCTCCAGCGACCGCGGTTCCTACAATGAGCAGTTCTTC. Translation: CASSSDRGSYNEQFF.

The chain recombines TRBV6-5 with TRBJ1-1; the D is unclear. This CDR3 contains 13 residues. Germline V lookup: CDR1 MNHEY, CDR2 SVGAGI. V lost 6 bases, J lost 0 bases, and 8 bases lay in between. CDR3 DNA sequence: TGTGCCAGCAGCCAAACAATGAACACTGAAGCTTTCTTT. Translation gives CASSQTMNTEAFF.

The gene calls are TRBV5-1 and TRBJ1-1; 10 bases align to TRBD1. Germline V CDR1 and CDR2: SGHRS, YFSETQ. The V and J ends lost 4 bases and 4 bases, in that order; junction bases with no gene match: 10. The CDR3 totals 16 residues. CDR3 coding DNA: TGCGCCAGCAGCGTGGGGAGCGGGACAGGGGCCACTGAAGCTTTCTTT. This gives the protein CASSVGSGTGATEAFF.

The chain is built from TRBV6-6 and TRBJ1-1; D might be TRBD1 (5 bases). Trimming removed 7 bases from V and 3 bases from J, with 18 bases in between. Per germline, CDR1 MNHNY and CDR2 SVGAGI (reference sequence). This CDR3 region has 15 residues. The CDR3 protein is CASKLGETWDTEAFF. In DNA form, the CDR3 reads TGTGCCAGCAAGTTGGGGGAGACGTGGGACACTGAAGCTTTCTTT.

This chain joins TRBV5-5 and TRBJ1-2; 8 bases are a match to TRBD1. The germline V gene has CDR1 SGHKS and CDR2 YYEKEE (reference sequence). The CDR3 consists of 17 residues. V lost 0 bases and J lost 5; bases outside the gene matches: 12. This chain's CDR3 is CASSLAAGGASGYGYTF. The DNA of the CDR3 is TGTGCCAGCAGCTTGGCCGCAGGGGGCGCGAGTGGATATGGCTACACCTTC.

V and J are TRBV12-3 or TRBV12-4 and TRBJ1-6; D is undetermined. The CDR3 runs to 12 residues. The V end lost 4 bases, the J end lost 7 bases, and 5 bases lay between the germline ends. In DNA, the CDR3 is TGTGCCAGCAGTTCCCCGAATTCACCCCTCCACTTT. This translates into CASSSPNSPLHF.

The gene calls are TRBV28 and TRBJ2-2; a weak D match, TRBD1 (6 bases). V dropped 6 bases and J dropped 5 bases, with 10 bases sitting between them. Germline CDR1 reads MDHEN; CDR2 reads SYDVKM. The CDR3 totals 13 residues. The CDR3 spells CASREQGTGELFF. CDR3 nucleotide sequence: TGTGCCAGCAGGGAACAGGGAACCGGGGAGCTGTTTTTT.

J is TRBJ2-3 and V is TRBV9, with TRBD2 matching over 11 bases. The CDR3 runs 16 residues. The V segment lost 2 bases and the J segment 4 bases; nucleotides outside the gene matches: 6. In germline, CDR1 is SGDLS, CDR2 YYNGEE. Written as DNA, the CDR3 is TGTGCCAGCAGCGTCGTAGCGGGGGGGCGGGCAGATACGCAGTATTTT. Translating it yields CASSVVAGGRADTQYF.

The chain couples TRBV28 to TRBJ1-3, with 7 bases aligning to TRBD1. The CDR3 runs 14 residues. CDR1 is MDHEN, CDR2 SYDVKM, per germline. Germline trimming cut 6 bases from V and 5 bases from J; bases unmatched to any gene: 7. The CDR3: CASSPGTARNTIYF. The CDR3, as DNA: TGTGCCAGCAGCCCCGGGACAGCACGAAACACCATATATTTT.

This rearrangement joins TRBV7-2 to TRBJ1-5, with a weak D call TRBD1 (6 bases). This CDR3 spans 15 amino acids. V was cut by 6 bases and J by 2 bases, with 14 bases left in between. Germline V gene data show CDR1 as SGHTA and CDR2 as FQGNSA. CDR3 protein: CASSYRAGGNQPQHF. The DNA for the CDR3 is TGTGCCAGCAGTTACAGGGCTGGCGGCAATCAGCCCCAGCATTTT. Together with reference TRBV7-2 and TRBJ1-5, the CDR3 gives the full variable domain: GAGVSQSPSNKVTEKGKDVELRCDPISGHTALYWYRQSLGQGLEFLIYFQGNSAPDKSGLPSDRFSAERTGGSVSTLTIQRTQQEDSAVYLCASSYRAGGNQPQHFGDGTRLSIL.

This clone was recorded a few times. The chain recombines TRBV19 with TRBJ1-2, with unresolved D. Germline CDR1 and CDR2: LNHDA and SQIVND (reference sequence). V was cut by 6 bases and J by 4 bases, with 9 bases left in between. CDR3 length: 12 residues. The CDR3 loop reads CASSHRIYGYTF. The CDR3 DNA reads as TGTGCCAGTAGCCATAGGATCTATGGCTACACCTTC.

The J gene is TRBJ2-5, the V gene TRBV2, with D tentatively TRBD1 (6 bases). From germline, CDR1 is SNHLY and CDR2 FYNNEI. The V and J ends lost 6 bases and 3 bases respectively, with 11 bases between them. The CDR3 consists of 13 residues. CDR3 sequence: CASSWDTEETQYF. In nucleotides, the CDR3 is TGTGCCAGCAGCTGGGACACTGAAGAGACCCAGTACTTC.

The chain links TRBV5-4 to TRBJ2-7; 12 bases agree with TRBD1. After removal of 4 bases from V and 3 bases from J, the junction contained 11 bases not matched to a gene. Per germline, CDR1 SGHNT and CDR2 YYREEE (reference sequence). The CDR3 spans 17 residues. The CDR3 DNA reads TGTGCCAGCAGCCCCGGGACAGGGGGCGGACCTATCTACGAGCAGTACTTC. Residues: CASSPGTGGGPIYEQYF.

The chain couples TRBV19 to TRBJ1-1; no clear D. CDR3 length: 12 residues. Deletions cut 4 bases from V and 7 bases from J, with 10 bases between. Germline CDR1 reads LNHDA; CDR2 reads SQIVND (reference sequence). CDR3 DNA: TGTGCCAGTAGTACCTCTTGGGGTGAAGCTTTCTTT. It specifies CASSTSWGEAFF.

This rearrangement joins TRBV15 to TRBJ1-1; no definite D call. CDR1 is LNHNV, CDR2 YYDKDF, per germline (reference sequence). Trimming left V 5 bases short and J 2 bases short, with 12 bases between. This CDR3 region has 14 residues. The CDR3 nucleotides are TGTGCCACCAGCCGACCCGGGGTCAACACTGAAGCTTTCTTT. This codes for CATSRPGVNTEAFF.

This rearrangement joins TRBV5-6 to TRBJ2-3; no clear D gene. The CDR3 covers 14 residues. The germline CDR1 and CDR2 sequences are SGHDT and YYEEEE. The V gene lost 0 bases and the J gene lost 3 bases, with 8 bases spanning the gap. The chain's CDR3 is CASSLVGETDTQYF. CDR3 bases: TGTGCCAGCAGCTTGGTTGGGGAAACAGATACGCAGTATTTT.

The chain uses TRBV7-2 and TRBJ2-1, with 9 nucleotides matching TRBD1. CDR1 is SGHTA, CDR2 FQGNSA, per germline. This CDR3 contains 18 residues. Unmatched junction bases numbered 15, after V lost 3 bases and J lost 6 bases. Here the CDR3 DNA reads TGTGCCAGCAGCTTCCCCGGGACAGGGAGGGGACTGCGCAATGAGCAGTTCTTC. Translating gives CASSFPGTGRGLRNEQFF.

The gene calls are TRBV21-1 and TRBJ2-5; TRBD2, the table's D call, was not compared with the DNA. TRBV21-1 is described as a pseudogene. CDR3 length: 14 residues. The CDR3 protein is CASSFPGGAETQYF. CDR3 bases: TGTGCCAGCAGCTTTCCCGGGGGGGCGGAGACCCAGTACTTC.

The J gene is TRBJ1-1, the V gene TRBV2; the match to TRBD1 covers 8 bases. The trim removed 4 bases at V and 2 bases at J, leaving 21 bases unmatched. Per germline, CDR1 SNHLY and CDR2 FYNNEI. This CDR3 comprises 20 residues. The CDR3 sequence is CASSGQWIGTGWAPNTEAFF. The DNA for the CDR3 is TGTGCCAGCAGTGGGCAGTGGATAGGGACAGGTTGGGCACCCAACACTGAAGCTTTCTTT.

The CDR3 DNA follows: TGTGCCAGCAGCCTGGGGACAGTAGTCTCTGGAAACACCATATATTTT. Amino acids: CASSLGTVVSGNTIYF. V is TRBV5-6 and J is TRBJ1-3, with 7 bases lining up with TRBD1. V trimming: 4 bases; J trimming: 0 bases; junction bases outside the gene matches: 7. Germline V gene lookup returns CDR1 SGHDT and CDR2 YYEEEE. The CDR3 length is 16 residues.

V is TRBV2 and J is TRBJ1-5; 7 nucleotides agree with TRBD1. V shed 4 bases and J 7 bases; nucleotides not matched to a gene: 10. Per germline, CDR1 SNHLY and CDR2 FYNNEI. CDR3 size: 15 residues. The CDR3 sequence is CASSGTGGAGQPQHF. In DNA, the CDR3 is TGTGCCAGCAGTGGGACAGGAGGGGCTGGGCAGCCCCAGCATTTT.

This chain links TRBV29-1 with TRBJ2-7, with D tentatively TRBD1 or TRBD2 (5 bases each). The germline CDR1 and CDR2 sequences are SQVTM and ANQGSEA. The ends were cut back, 7 bases at V and 2 bases at J, with 21 bases in the middle. The CDR3 contains 15 residues. CDR3 in DNA: TGCAGCGGTGGGCTGATTAGGGGAGCAGCCTACGAGCAGTACTTC. Protein: CSGGLIRGAAYEQYF.

The rearrangement joins TRBV19 to TRBJ1-1; D is possibly TRBD1 (5 bases). CDR1 and CDR2 (germline): LNHDA, SQIVND (reference sequence). Trimming stripped 7 bases from V and 11 bases from J, with 17 bases between. The length of the CDR3 is 12 residues. The CDR3 protein is CASTDTGRRAFF. For the CDR3, the DNA is TGTGCCAGTACCGACACAGGCCGAAGGGCTTTCTTT.